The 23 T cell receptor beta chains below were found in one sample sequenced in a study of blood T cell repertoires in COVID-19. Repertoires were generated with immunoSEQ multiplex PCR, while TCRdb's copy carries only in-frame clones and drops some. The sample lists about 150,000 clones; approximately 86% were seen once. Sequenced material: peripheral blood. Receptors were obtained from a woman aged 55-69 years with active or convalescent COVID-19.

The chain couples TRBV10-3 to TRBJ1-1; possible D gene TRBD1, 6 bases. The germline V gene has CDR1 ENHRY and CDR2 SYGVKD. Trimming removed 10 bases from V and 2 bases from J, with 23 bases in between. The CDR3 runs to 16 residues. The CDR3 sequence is CATSDSRGGGNTEAFF. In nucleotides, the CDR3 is TGTGCCACATCGGACAGCAGGGGTGGAGGTAACACTGAAGCTTTCTTT.

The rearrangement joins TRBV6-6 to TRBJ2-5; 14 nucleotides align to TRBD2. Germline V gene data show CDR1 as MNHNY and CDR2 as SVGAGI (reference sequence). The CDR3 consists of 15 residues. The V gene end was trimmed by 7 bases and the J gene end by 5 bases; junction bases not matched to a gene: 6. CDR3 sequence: CASNHRLAGGETQYF. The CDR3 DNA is TGTGCCAGCAATCATAGACTAGCGGGGGGGGAGACCCAGTACTTC.

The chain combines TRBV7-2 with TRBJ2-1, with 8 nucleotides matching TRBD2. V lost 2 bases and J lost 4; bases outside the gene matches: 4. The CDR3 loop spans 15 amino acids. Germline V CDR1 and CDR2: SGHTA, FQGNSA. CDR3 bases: TGTGCCAGCAGCTTAACTAGCGGAGAGTACAATGAGCAGTTCTTC. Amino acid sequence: CASSLTSGEYNEQFF.

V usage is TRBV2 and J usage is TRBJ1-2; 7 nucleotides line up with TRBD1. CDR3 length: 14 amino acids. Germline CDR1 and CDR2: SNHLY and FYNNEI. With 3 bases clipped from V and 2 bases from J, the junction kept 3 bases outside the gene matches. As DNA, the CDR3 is TGTGCCAGCAGTGAGACAGGGTGGAACTATGGCTACACCTTC. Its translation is CASSETGWNYGYTF.

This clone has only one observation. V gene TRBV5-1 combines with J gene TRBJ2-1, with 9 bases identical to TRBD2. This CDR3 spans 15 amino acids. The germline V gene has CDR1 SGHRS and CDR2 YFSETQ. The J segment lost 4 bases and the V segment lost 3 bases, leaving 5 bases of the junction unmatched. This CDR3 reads CASSSAGGSYNEQFF. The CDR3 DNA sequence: TGCGCCAGCAGCTCCGCGGGGGGGAGTTACAATGAGCAGTTCTTC.

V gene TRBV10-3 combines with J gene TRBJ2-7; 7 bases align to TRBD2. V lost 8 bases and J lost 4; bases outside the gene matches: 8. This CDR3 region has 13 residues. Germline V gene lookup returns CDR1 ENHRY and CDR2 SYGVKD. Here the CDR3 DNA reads TGTGCCATCGGTGGGGGGGTTCCTTACGAGCAGTACTTC. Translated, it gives CAIGGGVPYEQYF.

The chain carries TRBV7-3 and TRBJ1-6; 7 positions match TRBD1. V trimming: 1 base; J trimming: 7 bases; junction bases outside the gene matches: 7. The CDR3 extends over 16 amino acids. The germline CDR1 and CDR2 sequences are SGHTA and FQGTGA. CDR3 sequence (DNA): TGTGCCAGCAGCTTAAAGCGCAGGGGGGAAAATTCACCCCTCCACTTT. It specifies CASSLKRRGENSPLHF.

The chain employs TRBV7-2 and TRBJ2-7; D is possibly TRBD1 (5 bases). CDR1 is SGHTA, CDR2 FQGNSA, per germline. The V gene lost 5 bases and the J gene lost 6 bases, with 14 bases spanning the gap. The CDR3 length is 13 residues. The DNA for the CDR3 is TGTGCCAGCAGCCCCCAGCCCGACAGCGAGCAGTACTTC. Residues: CASSPQPDSEQYF.

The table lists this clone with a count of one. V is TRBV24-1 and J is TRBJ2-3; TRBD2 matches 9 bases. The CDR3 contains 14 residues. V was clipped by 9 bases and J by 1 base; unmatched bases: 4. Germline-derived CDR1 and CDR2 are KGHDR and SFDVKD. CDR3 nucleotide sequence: TGTGCCACCTCACAGCGGGGGGGCACAGATACGCAGTATTTT. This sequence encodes CATSQRGGTDTQYF.

The CDR3 DNA follows: TGTGCCAGCTCACCAACGGGGAGCTCTGGAAACACCATATATTTT. Its translation is CASSPTGSSGNTIYF. The J gene is TRBJ1-3, the V gene TRBV18; no definite D call. CDR3 length: 15 residues. The germline gives CDR1 KGHSH, CDR2 LQKENI. Deletions cut 2 bases from V and 0 bases from J, with 8 bases between. The full variable domain, completed using reference TRBV18 and TRBJ1-3, is NAGVMQNPRHLVRRRGQEARLRCSPMKGHSHVYWYRQLPEEGLKFMVYLQKENIIDESGMPKERFSAEFPKEGPSILRIQQVVRGDSAAYFCASSPTGSSGNTIYFGEGSWLTVV.

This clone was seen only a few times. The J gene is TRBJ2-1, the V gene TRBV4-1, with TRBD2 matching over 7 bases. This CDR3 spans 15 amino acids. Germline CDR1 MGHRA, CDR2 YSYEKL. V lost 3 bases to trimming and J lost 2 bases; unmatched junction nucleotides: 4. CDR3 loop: CASSHLAGAYNEQFF. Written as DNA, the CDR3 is TGCGCCAGCAGCCATTTAGCGGGTGCCTACAATGAGCAGTTCTTC.

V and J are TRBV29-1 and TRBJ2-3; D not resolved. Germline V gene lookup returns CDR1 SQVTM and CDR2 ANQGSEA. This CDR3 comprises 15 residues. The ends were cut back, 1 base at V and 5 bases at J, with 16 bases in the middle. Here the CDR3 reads CSVEVGANAGDTQYF. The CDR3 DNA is TGCAGCGTTGAAGTCGGAGCTAACGCCGGAGATACGCAGTATTTT.

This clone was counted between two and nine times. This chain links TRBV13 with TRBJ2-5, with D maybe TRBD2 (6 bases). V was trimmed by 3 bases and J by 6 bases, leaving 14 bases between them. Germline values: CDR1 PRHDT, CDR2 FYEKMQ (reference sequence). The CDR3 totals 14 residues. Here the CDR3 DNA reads TGTGCCAGCAGCTTCGGGAGCCTCTCCCAGACCCAGTACTTC. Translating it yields CASSFGSLSQTQYF.

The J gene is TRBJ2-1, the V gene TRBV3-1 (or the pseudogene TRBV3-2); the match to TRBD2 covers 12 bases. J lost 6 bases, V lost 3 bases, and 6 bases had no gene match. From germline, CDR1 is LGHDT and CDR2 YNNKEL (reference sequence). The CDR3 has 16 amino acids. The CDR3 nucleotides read TGTGCCAGCAGCCACCTAGCGGGGGGGCGGCCCAATGAGCAGTTCTTC. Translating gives CASSHLAGGRPNEQFF.

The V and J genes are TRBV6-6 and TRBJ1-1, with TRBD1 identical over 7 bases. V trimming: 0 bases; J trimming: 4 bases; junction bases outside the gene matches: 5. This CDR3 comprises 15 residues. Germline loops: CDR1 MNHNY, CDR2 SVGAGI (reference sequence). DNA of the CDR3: TGTGCCAGCAGTTACTCGAGTCAGGGGGGCACTGAAGCTTTCTTT. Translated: CASSYSSQGGTEAFF.

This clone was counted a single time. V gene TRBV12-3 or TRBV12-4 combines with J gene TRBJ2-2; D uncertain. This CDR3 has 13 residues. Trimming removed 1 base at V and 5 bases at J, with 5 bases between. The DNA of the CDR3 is TGTGCCAGCAGTTTAGAGAGAACCGGGGAGCTGTTTTTT. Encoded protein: CASSLERTGELFF.

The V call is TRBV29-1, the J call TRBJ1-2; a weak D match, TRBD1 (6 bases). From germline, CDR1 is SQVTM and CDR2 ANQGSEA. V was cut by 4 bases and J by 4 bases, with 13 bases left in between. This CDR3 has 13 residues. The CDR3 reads CSVGGGPLYGYTF. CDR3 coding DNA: TGCAGCGTTGGGGGGGGCCCTCTCTATGGCTACACCTTC.

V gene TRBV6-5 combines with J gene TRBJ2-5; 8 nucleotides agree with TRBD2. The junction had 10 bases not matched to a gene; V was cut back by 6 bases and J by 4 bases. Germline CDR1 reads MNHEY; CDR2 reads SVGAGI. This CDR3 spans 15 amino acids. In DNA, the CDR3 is TGTGCCAGCAGACCGGGAGGGGGGGCTGCAGAGACCCAGTACTTC. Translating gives CASRPGGGAAETQYF.

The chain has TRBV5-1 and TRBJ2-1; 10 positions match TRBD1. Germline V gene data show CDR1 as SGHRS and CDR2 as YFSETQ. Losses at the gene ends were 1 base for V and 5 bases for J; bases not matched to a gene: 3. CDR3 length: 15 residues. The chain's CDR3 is CASSLFGTGDNEQFF. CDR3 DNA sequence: TGCGCCAGCAGCTTGTTCGGGACAGGGGACAATGAGCAGTTCTTC.

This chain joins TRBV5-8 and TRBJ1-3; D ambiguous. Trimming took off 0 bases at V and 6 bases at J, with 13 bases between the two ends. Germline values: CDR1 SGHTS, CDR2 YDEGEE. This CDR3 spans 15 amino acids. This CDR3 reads CASSLEAGNANTIYF. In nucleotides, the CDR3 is TGTGCCAGCAGCTTGGAGGCGGGGAATGCAAACACCATATATTTT. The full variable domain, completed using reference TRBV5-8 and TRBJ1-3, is EAGVTQSPTHLIKTRGQQATLRCSPISGHTSVYWYQQALGLGLQFLLWYDEGEERNRGNFPPRFSGRQFPNYSSELNVNALELEDSALYLCASSLEAGNANTIYFGEGSWLTVV.

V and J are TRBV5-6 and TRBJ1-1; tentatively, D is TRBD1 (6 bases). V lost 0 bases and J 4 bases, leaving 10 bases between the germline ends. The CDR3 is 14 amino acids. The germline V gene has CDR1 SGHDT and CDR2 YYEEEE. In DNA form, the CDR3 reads TGTGCCAGCAGCTTGGGGCAGGGGATCACTGAAGCTTTCTTT. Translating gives CASSLGQGITEAFF.

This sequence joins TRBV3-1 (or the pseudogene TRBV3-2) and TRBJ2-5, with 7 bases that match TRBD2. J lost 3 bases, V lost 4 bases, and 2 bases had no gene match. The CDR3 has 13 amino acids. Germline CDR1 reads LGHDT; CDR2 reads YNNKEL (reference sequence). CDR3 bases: TGTGCCAGCAGCCGGGGGGGGGAAGAGACCCAGTACTTC. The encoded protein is CASSRGGEETQYF.

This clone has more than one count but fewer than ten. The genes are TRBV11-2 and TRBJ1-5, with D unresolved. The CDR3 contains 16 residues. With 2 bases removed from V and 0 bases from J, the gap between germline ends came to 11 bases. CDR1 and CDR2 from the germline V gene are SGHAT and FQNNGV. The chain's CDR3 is CASSLSGDYSNQPQHF. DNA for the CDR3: TGTGCCAGCAGCTTATCCGGGGATTATAGCAATCAGCCCCAGCATTTT.